This TCR beta chain was retrieved from a study of blood T cell repertoires in COVID-19. TCRdb's table, derived via immunoSEQ multiplex PCR, lists solely in-frame clones and lacks some. The data contain roughly 440,000 clones, around 88% of them seen just once; the ten biggest clones take up roughly 12%. The germline V and J ends were trimmed by 1 base and 5 bases, with 11 bases remaining between them. This CDR3 is built from 14 residues. CDR1 LGHDT and CDR2 YNNKEL come from the germline V gene (reference sequence). Comment on this clone: Distinct nucleotide sequences in the sample also encode this CDR3.

The sample taken for sequencing was peripheral blood. This receptor was taken from a woman between 50 and 59 years old with COVID-19, enrolled during active disease. The chain is built from TRBV3-1 (or the pseudogene TRBV3-2) and TRBJ1-2; a possible D gene is TRBD1 (6 bases). The CDR3 reads CASSQGRGGYGYTF. The CDR3 DNA sequence: TGTGCCAGCAGCCAAGGCAGGGGAGGGTATGGCTACACCTTC.